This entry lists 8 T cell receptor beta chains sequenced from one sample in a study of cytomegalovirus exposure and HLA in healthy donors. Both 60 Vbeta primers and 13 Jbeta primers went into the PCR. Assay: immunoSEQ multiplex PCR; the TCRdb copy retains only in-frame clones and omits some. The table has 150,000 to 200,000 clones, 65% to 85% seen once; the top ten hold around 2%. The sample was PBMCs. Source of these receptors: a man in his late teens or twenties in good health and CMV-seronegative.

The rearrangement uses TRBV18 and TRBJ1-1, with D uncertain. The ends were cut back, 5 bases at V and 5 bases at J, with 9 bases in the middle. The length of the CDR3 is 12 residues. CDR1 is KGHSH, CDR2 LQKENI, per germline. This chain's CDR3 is CASSGGDTEAFF. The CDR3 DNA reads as TGTGCCAGCTCAGGAGGCGATACTGAAGCTTTCTTT.

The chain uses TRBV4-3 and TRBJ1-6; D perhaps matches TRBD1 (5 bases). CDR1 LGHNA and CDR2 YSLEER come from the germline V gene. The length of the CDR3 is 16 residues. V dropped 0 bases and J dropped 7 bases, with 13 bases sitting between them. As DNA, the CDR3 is TGCGCCAGCAGCCAAGAGGTGCAGGGTTGGAATTCACCCCTCCACTTT. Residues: CASSQEVQGWNSPLHF.

The CDR3 here is CASSTVREYHYEQYF. The CDR3 DNA sequence: TGTGCCAGCAGTACAGTCAGAGAGTACCACTACGAGCAGTACTTC. The chain carries TRBV6-5 and TRBJ2-7; D unclear. The CDR3 is 15 amino acids. Looked up from germline, CDR1 is MNHEY and CDR2 is SVGAGI. Trimming took 5 bases from V and 3 from J, leaving 17 bases between them.

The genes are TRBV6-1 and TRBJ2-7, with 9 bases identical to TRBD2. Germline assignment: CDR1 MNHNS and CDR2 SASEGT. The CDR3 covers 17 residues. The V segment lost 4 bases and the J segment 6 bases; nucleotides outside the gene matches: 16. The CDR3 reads CASSVAGGLSSPVEQYF. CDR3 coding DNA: TGTGCCAGCAGTGTGGCGGGAGGGCTATCTTCCCCAGTCGAGCAGTACTTC.

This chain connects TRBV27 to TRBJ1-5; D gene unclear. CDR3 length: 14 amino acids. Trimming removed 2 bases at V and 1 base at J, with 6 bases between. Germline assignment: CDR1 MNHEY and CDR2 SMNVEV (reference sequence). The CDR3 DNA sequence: TGTGCCAGCAGTTTACAGGCGAGCAATCAGCCCCAGCATTTT. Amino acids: CASSLQASNQPQHF.

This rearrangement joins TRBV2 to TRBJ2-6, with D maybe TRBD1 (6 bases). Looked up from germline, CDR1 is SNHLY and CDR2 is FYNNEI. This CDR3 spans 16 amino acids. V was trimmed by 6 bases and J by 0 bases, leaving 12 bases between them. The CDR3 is CASRYGQSSGANVLTF. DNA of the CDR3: TGTGCCAGCAGGTACGGACAGAGCTCTGGGGCCAACGTCCTGACTTTC.

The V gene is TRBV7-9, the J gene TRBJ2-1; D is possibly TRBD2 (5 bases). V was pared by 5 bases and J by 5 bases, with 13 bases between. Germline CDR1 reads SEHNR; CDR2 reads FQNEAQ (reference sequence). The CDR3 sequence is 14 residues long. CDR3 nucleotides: TGTGCCAGCAGCCCGGACTTGGGAGACAATGAGCAGTTCTTC. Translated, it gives CASSPDLGDNEQFF.

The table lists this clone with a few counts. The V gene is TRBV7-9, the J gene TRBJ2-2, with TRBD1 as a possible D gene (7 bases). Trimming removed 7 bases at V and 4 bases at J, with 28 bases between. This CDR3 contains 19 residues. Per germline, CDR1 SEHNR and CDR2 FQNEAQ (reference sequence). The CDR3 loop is CASTQLRTGPTGSTGELFF. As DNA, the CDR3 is TGTGCCAGCACACAACTTCGGACAGGACCGACCGGGAGCACCGGGGAGCTGTTTTTT. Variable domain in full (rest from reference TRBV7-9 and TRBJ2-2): DTGVSQNPRHKITKRGQNVTFRCDPISEHNRLYWYRQTLGQGPEFLTYFQNEAQLEKSRLLSDRFSAERPKGSFSTLEIQRTEQGDSAMYLCASTQLRTGPTGSTGELFFGEGSRLTVL.